One sample yielded the 28 T cell receptor beta chains listed below, sequenced in a study of shared clonotypes between healthy human individuals. Measured with immunoSEQ multiplex PCR; TCRdb has only the in-frame clones, and not every one. The table includes about 1.9 million clones, just under 95% detected once. Naive CD8 cells comprised CD45RO-negative, CCR7-positively selected cells, excluding terminally differentiated effector memory CD45RA+ cells. Sequenced input: naive CD8+ T cells from PBMCs. Receptors originate from a man aged 18 to 35 in good health. Some clones in this sample may be carry-over from other donors' samples.

Regarding this clone: Other DNA sequences within the sample encode an identical CDR3. The rearrangement links TRBV4-3 to TRBJ1-1; 7 bases are a match to TRBD1. CDR3 length: 15 amino acids. J was trimmed by 4 bases and V by 0 bases; bases with no gene match: 5. The germline CDR1 and CDR2 sequences are LGHNA and YSLEER. The CDR3 sequence: CASSQDRGLGTEAFF. CDR3 sequence (DNA): TGCGCCAGCAGCCAAGATAGGGGGCTTGGCACTGAAGCTTTCTTT.

The gene calls are TRBV7-9 and TRBJ2-3, with D unclear. This CDR3 has 12 residues. Germline values: CDR1 SEHNR, CDR2 FQNEAQ (reference sequence). Deletions cut 5 bases from V and 4 bases from J, with 7 bases between. The CDR3 DNA reads TGTGCCAGCAGCCAGACCCCAGATACGCAGTATTTT. This codes for CASSQTPDTQYF.

The chain employs TRBV19 and TRBJ1-5; a possible D gene is TRBD1 (6 bases). V was clipped by 1 base and J by 6 bases, with 16 bases between them. The CDR3 is 16 residues long. The germline CDR1 and CDR2 sequences are LNHDA and SQIVND (reference sequence). DNA of the CDR3: TGTGCCAGTAGTATAGGTGGGGGCGTTAGGAGTCAGCCCCAGCATTTT. Protein product: CASSIGGGVRSQPQHF.

V usage is TRBV19 and J usage is TRBJ2-5; D remains unclear. V lost 2 bases, J lost 5 bases, and 9 bases lay in between. This CDR3 is built from 13 residues. The germline V gene encodes CDR1 LNHDA and CDR2 SQIVND (reference sequence). The CDR3 nucleotides read TGTGCCAGTAGTATAAGCAGGTCCGAGACCCAGTACTTC. Translated, it gives CASSISRSETQYF.

The V gene is TRBV27, the J gene TRBJ2-2; D ambiguous. Trimming removed 5 bases from V and 7 bases from J, with 17 bases in between. CDR1 and CDR2 (germline): MNHEY, SMNVEV (reference sequence). The CDR3 is 15 amino acids. This CDR3 reads CASSTNPFGYGELFF. The DNA of the CDR3 is TGTGCCAGCAGTACCAACCCGTTTGGTTACGGGGAGCTGTTTTTT.

This clone was recorded once. The chain recombines TRBV27 with TRBJ2-7, with TRBD1 matching 7 bases. The CDR3 is 15 amino acids. The V and J ends lost 2 bases and 4 bases, in that order; junction bases with no gene match: 8. The germline CDR1 and CDR2 sequences are MNHEY and SMNVEV (reference sequence). Written as DNA, the CDR3 is TGTGCCAGCAGTTTAACACAGGGGCGGACGTACGAGCAGTACTTC. Its translation is CASSLTQGRTYEQYF.

Points on this clone: This sample includes further DNA sequences coding for the same CDR3. This chain uses TRBV27 with TRBJ2-1; D unresolved. V gave up 3 bases and J gave up 7 bases, with 7 bases separating them. In germline, CDR1 is MNHEY, CDR2 SMNVEV (reference sequence). CDR3 length: 12 amino acids. CDR3 DNA sequence: TGTGCCAGCAGTTTGGGCCCGAATGAGCAGTTCTTC. Translating gives CASSLGPNEQFF.

This chain joins TRBV19 and TRBJ1-2; 9 bases fit TRBD1. J gave up 7 bases and V 4 bases, and 10 bases lay outside the gene matches. This CDR3 contains 15 residues. The germline V gene has CDR1 LNHDA and CDR2 SQIVND (reference sequence). The CDR3 here is CASSSNRRTGAGYTF. CDR3 coding DNA: TGTGCCAGTAGTAGCAACAGACGGACAGGGGCTGGCTACACCTTC.

V and J are TRBV5-4 and TRBJ1-1, with D possibly being TRBD1 (6 bases). V was clipped by 5 bases and J by 1 base, with 12 bases between them. Per germline, CDR1 SGHNT and CDR2 YYREEE (reference sequence). The CDR3 consists of 14 residues. This chain's CDR3 is CASRVIQGNTEAFF. As DNA, the CDR3 is TGTGCCAGCAGGGTGATACAGGGGAACACTGAAGCTTTCTTT. The full variable domain, with the rest looked up from reference TRBV5-4 and TRBJ1-1, is ETGVTQSPTHLIKTRGQQVTLRCSSQSGHNTVSWYQQALGQGPQFIFQYYREEENGRGNFPPRFSGLQFPNYSSELNVNALELDDSALYLCASRVIQGNTEAFFGQGTRLTVV.

The chain is built from TRBV28 and TRBJ2-1, with TRBD1 identical over 7 bases. Germline-derived CDR1 and CDR2 are MDHEN and SYDVKM. The CDR3 loop spans 18 amino acids. The junction had 12 bases not matched to a gene; V was cut back by 4 bases and J by 0 bases. This CDR3 is CASSSPRWDSLSYNEQFF. CDR3 sequence (DNA): TGTGCCAGCAGTTCCCCCCGGTGGGACAGTCTCTCCTACAATGAGCAGTTCTTC.

The V gene is TRBV2, the J gene TRBJ2-7; 10 nucleotides match TRBD1. Looked up from germline, CDR1 is SNHLY and CDR2 is FYNNEI. The CDR3 extends over 17 amino acids. J gave up 3 bases and V 7 bases, and 15 bases lay outside the gene matches. The CDR3 DNA follows: TGTGCCAGCACTGGGACAGGGGCAGGAGAACCGATCTACGAGCAGTACTTC. This encodes CASTGTGAGEPIYEQYF.

V is TRBV27 and J is TRBJ2-7; D remains ambiguous. The V gene's germline CDR1 is MNHEY and CDR2 SMNVEV (reference sequence). CDR3 length equals 18 residues. Trimming shortened V by 6 bases and J by 5 bases, and 29 bases separated the two germline ends. CDR3 loop: CASSPRKLVVSFGDEQYF. In DNA, the CDR3 is TGTGCCAGCAGCCCAAGGAAGCTAGTAGTCAGTTTTGGTGACGAGCAGTACTTC.

The J gene is TRBJ2-7, the V gene TRBV7-8, with D tentatively TRBD2 (6 bases). V shed 5 bases and J shed 0 bases, with 17 bases lying between them. The V gene's germline CDR1 is SGHVS and CDR2 FQNEAQ. The CDR3 is 16 amino acids. The CDR3 DNA reads TGTGCCAGCAGCACACCCGTGGGGGGACCCTCCTACGAGCAGTACTTC. This codes for CASSTPVGGPSYEQYF.

This chain connects TRBV19 to TRBJ2-5, with 8 bases aligning to TRBD2. This CDR3 is 15 amino acids long. Germline V gives CDR1 LNHDA, CDR2 SQIVND (reference sequence). The ends lost 5 bases at V and 2 bases at J; junction bases unmatched: 7. The CDR3 DNA reads as TGTGCCAGTAGTCCCCGCCGGGGGGGGCAAGAGACCCAGTACTTC. Its translation is CASSPRRGGQETQYF.

This sequence joins TRBV4-1 and TRBJ2-7; D might be TRBD2 (6 bases). The V gene lost 1 base and the J gene lost 1 base, with 11 bases spanning the gap. Germline values: CDR1 MGHRA, CDR2 YSYEKL. This CDR3 comprises 15 residues. CDR3 protein: CASSQARDPSYEQYF. The CDR3, as DNA: TGCGCCAGCAGCCAAGCGCGGGATCCTTCCTACGAGCAGTACTTC.

The chain couples TRBV18 to TRBJ2-3; 7 positions agree with TRBD2. Trimming removed 2 bases from V and 2 bases from J; junction bases left unmatched: 7. Germline lookup yields CDR1 KGHSH and CDR2 LQKENI. The CDR3 loop spans 16 amino acids. CDR3 sequence reads: CASSPTGEGITDTQYF. As DNA, the CDR3 is TGTGCCAGCTCACCAACGGGGGAGGGGATCACAGATACGCAGTATTTT.

CDR3 coding DNA: TGTGCCTGGACCCCCGTCCGGGTAGATACGCAGTATTTT. Protein product: CAWTPVRVDTQYF. The V and J genes are TRBV30 and TRBJ2-3; D ambiguous. Germline CDR1 reads GTSNPN; CDR2 reads SVGIG (reference sequence). This CDR3 spans 13 amino acids. Trimming left V 4 bases short and J 5 bases short, with 13 bases between.

As DNA, the CDR3 is TGTGCCAGCAGCTTCGGGACAGGGACTTTGAACACTGAAGCTTTCTTT. Translated: CASSFGTGTLNTEAFF. The chain is built from TRBV5-6 and TRBJ1-1, with 9 positions matching TRBD1. The CDR3 covers 16 residues. Trimming cost V 2 bases and J 0 bases; bases outside gene matches: 5. Germline values: CDR1 SGHDT, CDR2 YYEEEE.

The chain recombines TRBV5-6 with TRBJ1-2; a possible D gene is TRBD1 (6 bases). Germline CDR1 is SGHDT and CDR2 is YYEEEE. V dropped 2 bases and J dropped 5 bases, with 13 bases sitting between them. This CDR3 is 14 amino acids long. The DNA for the CDR3 is TGTGCCAGCAGCTTTTGGGCAGGGGTATATGGCTACACCTTC. It codes for CASSFWAGVYGYTF.

The chain employs TRBV25-1 and TRBJ1-6, with 8 nucleotides matching TRBD1. The germline V gene encodes CDR1 MGHDK and CDR2 SYGVNS. After removal of 3 bases from V and 5 bases from J, the junction contained 6 bases not matched to a gene. The CDR3 spans 16 residues. CDR3 residues: CASSDFGQGNNSPLHF. DNA for the CDR3: TGTGCCAGCAGTGATTTTGGACAGGGCAATAATTCACCCCTCCACTTT.

J is TRBJ2-7 and V is TRBV27, with TRBD2 matching 7 bases. The germline CDR1 and CDR2 sequences are MNHEY and SMNVEV (reference sequence). The V and J ends lost 2 bases and 6 bases, in that order; junction bases with no gene match: 7. The CDR3 is 14 residues long. CDR3 sequence (DNA): TGTGCCAGCAGTTTAGCGGGAGCCCTCCTCGAGCAGTACTTC. Translated, it gives CASSLAGALLEQYF.

This rearrangement joins TRBV10-2 to TRBJ1-4; D is undetermined. V dropped 4 bases and J dropped 5 bases, with 11 bases sitting between them. Looked up from germline, CDR1 is WSHSY and CDR2 is SAAADI. The CDR3 covers 14 residues. In DNA form, the CDR3 reads TGCGCCAGCAGTGTGGCACGCCCAAATGAAAAACTGTTTTTT. Its protein is CASSVARPNEKLFF.

Points on this clone: The identical CDR3 is also encoded by other nucleotide sequences in the sample. The chain recombines TRBV7-3 with TRBJ2-3; TRBD2 matches 7 bases. The germline gives CDR1 SGHTA, CDR2 FQGTGA. The CDR3 is made up of 15 amino acids. V lost 2 bases to trimming and J lost 0 bases; unmatched junction nucleotides: 2. The CDR3 loop reads CASSLGRASTDTQYF. CDR3 nucleotide sequence: TGTGCCAGCAGCTTAGGGAGGGCCAGCACAGATACGCAGTATTTT.

Concerning this clone itself: Other DNA sequences within the sample encode an identical CDR3. The CDR3 loop reads CASSPGQGGYGYTF. For the CDR3, the DNA is TGTGCCAGTAGTCCGGGACAGGGAGGTTATGGCTACACCTTC. This chain links TRBV19 with TRBJ1-2; 9 bases match TRBD1. CDR1 and CDR2 (germline): LNHDA, SQIVND (reference sequence). Trimming at V came to 5 bases and at J to 5 bases, leaving 6 bases not matched to a gene. The CDR3 is made up of 14 amino acids. Based on the CDR3 plus reference TRBV19 and TRBJ1-2, the full variable domain is DGGITQSPKYLFRKEGQNVTLSCEQNLNHDAMYWYRQDPGQGLRLIYYSQIVNDFQKGDIAEGYSVSREKKESFPLTVTSAQKNPTAFYLCASSPGQGGYGYTFGSGTRLTVV.

This clone has more than one count but fewer than ten. In the same sample, other DNA sequences code for this CDR3. This chain uses TRBV28 with TRBJ1-1; D might be TRBD1 (5 bases). Between the trimmed V and J ends, which lost 5 bases and 2 bases, there was a span of 9 bases. CDR1 and CDR2 (germline): MDHEN, SYDVKM. The CDR3 has 13 residues. The CDR3 nucleotides read TGTGCCAGCAGTATGACAGAAAACACTGAAGCTTTCTTT. It encodes CASSMTENTEAFF.

The chain carries TRBV27 and TRBJ2-3, with D perhaps matching TRBD1 (5 bases). The germline V gene has CDR1 MNHEY and CDR2 SMNVEV (reference sequence). Deletions cut 3 bases from V and 1 base from J, with 20 bases between. This CDR3 has 18 amino acids. DNA of the CDR3: TGTGCCAGCAGTTTTATTGGTTCAGGGCACCTACGCACAGATACGCAGTATTTT. It codes for CASSFIGSGHLRTDTQYF.

Worth noting for this clone: This sample also contains other DNA sequences that code for the same CDR3. The V call is TRBV7-9, the J call TRBJ1-1; D possibly corresponds to TRBD1 (5 bases). Germline loops: CDR1 SEHNR, CDR2 FQNEAQ (reference sequence). V lost 5 bases to trimming and J lost 0 bases, with 10 bases between them. The length of the CDR3 is 14 residues. This CDR3 is CASSPGTVNTEAFF. The CDR3 DNA sequence: TGTGCCAGCAGCCCCGGGACCGTGAACACTGAAGCTTTCTTT.

The chain links TRBV28 to TRBJ1-5; no clear D gene. Germline CDR1 reads MDHEN; CDR2 reads SYDVKM. The length of the CDR3 is 15 residues. V was pared by 4 bases and J by 4 bases, with 14 bases between. CDR3 in amino acids: CASSSHLSNNQPQHF. As DNA, the CDR3 is TGTGCCAGCAGTTCACACCTCTCGAATAATCAGCCCCAGCATTTT.